This T cell receptor beta chain was observed in a study of Tregs in tolerant kidney transplant recipients. Study observations and caveats: The small number of patients limits these findings pending further validation.

Germline lookup yields CDR1 SGHDN and CDR2 FVKESK. This CDR3 is 16 amino acids long. J lost 5 bases, V lost 2 bases, and 10 bases had no gene match. Measured with immunoSEQ multiplex PCR; TCRdb has only the in-frame clones, and not every one. Across some 31,000 clones, the top ten clones capture about 7.6% of the sample. Thawed PBMCs were FACS-sorted into unstimulated CD4+CD25+CD127- regulatory T cells, CD4+CD25- non-regulatory cells, CD4 and CD8 cells. About this clone itself: No antigen is known for it. The CDR3 is cut off 3 residues early in the read; its end comes from the germline J gene.

The sequenced sample was CD8+ T cells from blood, obtained before the transplant. This TCR came from a human donor who received a combined kidney and bone marrow transplant. V is TRBV14 and J is TRBJ2-5; 8 bases map to TRBD1. CDR3 region: CASSQLGTGLGETQYF. Incomplete CDR3 DNA: TGTGCCAGCAGCCAATTGGGGACAGGTCTGGGGGAGACC.